Below, 24 T cell receptor beta chains from the same sample are listed, as sequenced in a study of CD8+CD57+ T cells in acquired aplastic anemia. CDR3 and TCR beta VDJ profiling relied on a genomic DNA template. TCRdb reprocessed the reads via MiXCR and lists one record per CDR3 protein. The sample lists around 190,000 distinct CDR3 sequences, over 55% seen once, with 25% to 30% in the top ten. Sequencing input: sorted CD4+, CD8+, or CD8+CD57+ T cells (not recorded which) from PBMCs. The receptors come from a human donor in good health.

The rearrangement joins TRBV29-1 to TRBJ2-5; D not resolved. Trimming removed 3 bases at V and 9 bases at J, with 5 bases between. The CDR3 spans 9 residues. CDR1 and CDR2 (germline): SQVTM, ANQGSEA. The CDR3 coding sequence is TGCAGCGTTGATTACCCCCAGTACTTC. Protein product: CSVDYPQYF. The whole variable domain, filled in from reference TRBV29-1 and TRBJ2-5, reads SAVISQKPSRDICQRGTSLTIQCQVDSQVTMMFWYRQQPGQSLTLIATANQGSEATYESGFVIDKFPISRPNLTFSTLTVSNMSPEDSSIYLCSVDYPQYFGPGTRLLVL.

V is TRBV7-8 and J is TRBJ1-5; TRBD1 matches 7 bases. The CDR3 length is 15 residues. Losses at the gene ends were 5 bases for V and 5 bases for J; bases not matched to a gene: 9. The germline V gene encodes CDR1 SGHVS and CDR2 FQNEAQ. CDR3 region: CASSPRDRGYQPQHF. Written as DNA, the CDR3 is TGTGCCAGCAGCCCACGGGACAGAGGGTATCAGCCCCAGCATTTT.

The chain employs TRBV2 and TRBJ2-7; 9 nucleotides agree with TRBD2. This CDR3 has 14 residues. Germline CDR1 reads SNHLY; CDR2 reads FYNNEI. J lost 4 bases, V lost 3 bases, and 4 bases had no gene match. The CDR3 DNA follows: TGTGCCAGCAGTGAGAGCGGGGGGCCGTACGAGCAGTACTTC. It codes for CASSESGGPYEQYF.

J is TRBJ1-1 and V is TRBV25-1; D is possibly TRBD1 (6 bases). The CDR3 contains 13 residues. Trimming removed 7 bases at V and 1 base at J, with 10 bases between. Germline V gene lookup returns CDR1 MGHDK and CDR2 SYGVNS. The CDR3 coding sequence is TGTGCCAGCACTCCGACAGGGAACACTGAAGCTTTCTTT. Its protein is CASTPTGNTEAFF.

A single count supports this clonotype. The genes are TRBV7-9 and TRBJ1-1; D possibly corresponds to TRBD1 (5 bases). Germline V lookup: CDR1 SEHNR, CDR2 FQNEAQ (reference sequence). CDR3 length: 12 residues. The CDR3 coding sequence is TGTGCGGGGGGGTCAGGGAACACTGAAGCTTTCTTT. This translates into CAGGSGNTEAFF.

This chain links TRBV19 with TRBJ2-1; TRBD2 matches at 11 bases. Germline V gene sequence: CDR1 LNHDA, CDR2 SQIVND (reference sequence). With V trimmed by 4 bases and J by 5 bases, 4 bases remained unmatched. The CDR3 contains 15 residues. In nucleotides, the CDR3 is TGTGCCAGTAGTAAGACTAGCGGGGCCGACAATGAGCAGTTCTTC. This translates into CASSKTSGADNEQFF.

This clonotype has a handful of counts. This chain joins TRBV7-9 and TRBJ2-5; TRBD2 aligns across 12 bases. Germline V lookup: CDR1 SEHNR, CDR2 FQNEAQ (reference sequence). The V and J ends lost 4 bases and 4 bases, in that order; junction bases with no gene match: 1. The CDR3 extends over 14 amino acids. As DNA, the CDR3 is TGTGCCAGCAGCTCACTAGCGGGGGGAGAGACCCAGTACTTC. It translates to CASSSLAGGETQYF.

The rearrangement uses TRBV24-1 and TRBJ2-1; tentatively, D is TRBD2 (5 bases). V was clipped by 2 bases and J by 8 bases, with 12 bases between them. CDR1 and CDR2 from the germline V gene are KGHDR and SFDVKD. This CDR3 region has 14 residues. CDR3 in DNA: TGTGCCACCAGTGATTCTCTGCACGGGGATGAGCAGTTCTTC. Its translation is CATSDSLHGDEQFF.

The V gene is TRBV20-1, the J gene TRBJ1-6; D might be TRBD1 (6 bases). The CDR3 runs to 13 residues. Germline V gene data show CDR1 as DFQATT and CDR2 as SNEGSKA (reference sequence). V gave up 6 bases and J gave up 5 bases, with 11 bases separating them. In nucleotides, the CDR3 is TGCAGTGCCACGGACAGCCATAATTCACCCCTCCACTTT. Amino acids: CSATDSHNSPLHF.

The rearrangement uses TRBV27 and TRBJ1-1, with D unresolved. The CDR3 totals 17 residues. The V gene lost 3 bases and the J gene lost 0 bases, with 17 bases spanning the gap. The V gene's germline CDR1 is MNHEY and CDR2 SMNVEV (reference sequence). DNA for the CDR3: TGTGCCAGCAGTTTCCAAGGCAGACTAACTATGAACACTGAAGCTTTCTTT. It yields the protein CASSFQGRLTMNTEAFF.

This rearrangement joins TRBV7-8 to TRBJ2-7, with D perhaps TRBD1 (6 bases). Germline V gene data show CDR1 as SGHVS and CDR2 as FQNEAQ. The length of the CDR3 is 15 residues. V dropped 4 bases and J dropped 0 bases, with 13 bases sitting between them. CDR3 DNA sequence: TGTGCCAGCAGCTACCGGGACACACTCTCCTACGAGCAGTACTTC. This encodes CASSYRDTLSYEQYF.

Concerning this clonotype itself: A much more abundant neighbour one base away suggests this may be a read error. The chain couples TRBV5-5 to TRBJ1-5; D gene uncertain. The germline gives CDR1 SGHKS, CDR2 YYEKEE (reference sequence). The CDR3 totals 14 residues. For the CDR3, the DNA is TGTGCCAGCAGCATGTGGGATAGCAATCAGCCCCGGCATTTT. Its protein is CASSMWDSNQPRHF.

The chain has TRBV19 and TRBJ2-6; D is undetermined. There are 15 residues in the CDR3. The germline CDR1 and CDR2 sequences are LNHDA and SQIVND (reference sequence). V dropped 0 bases and J dropped 3 bases, with 6 bases sitting between them. CDR3: CASSIDNLGANVLTF. CDR3 nucleotide sequence: TGTGCCAGTAGTATAGACAACCTTGGGGCCAACGTCCTGACTTTC. Full variable domain (remainder filled in from reference TRBV19 and TRBJ2-6): DGGITQSPKYLFRKEGQNVTLSCEQNLNHDAMYWYRQDPGQGLRLIYYSQIVNDFQKGDIAEGYSVSREKKESFPLTVTSAQKNPTAFYLCASSIDNLGANVLTFGAGSRLTVL.

This clonotype was picked up one time. The chain has TRBV20-1 and TRBJ2-7, with 11 bases aligning to TRBD2. With the DNA end fitting TRBJ2-5 better, the J assignment may be wrong. The germline V gene encodes CDR1 DFQATT and CDR2 SNEGSKA (reference sequence). CDR3 length: 15 residues. CDR3 sequence reads: CSAKPSGGFKETQYF. CDR3 sequence (DNA): TGCAGTGCTAAGCCTAGCGGGGGGTTTAAAGAGACCCAGTACTTC.

This clonotype was observed many times. The rearrangement uses TRBV6-2 or TRBV6-3 and TRBJ1-2; no clear D. CDR3 length equals 13 residues. V was pared by 8 bases and J by 0 bases, with 10 bases between. Germline V gives CDR1 MNHEY, CDR2 SVGEGT. The chain's CDR3 is CASSVESNYGYTF. In DNA, the CDR3 is TGTGCCAGCTCCGTGGAGTCTAACTATGGCTACACCTTC.

The V and J genes are TRBV7-2 and TRBJ2-7; no definite D call. This CDR3 is built from 13 residues. Germline values: CDR1 SGHTA, CDR2 FQGNSA. The germline V and J ends were trimmed by 5 bases and 2 bases, with 10 bases remaining between them. The chain's CDR3 is CASSEQRAYEQYF. The CDR3, as DNA: TGTGCCAGCAGCGAACAGAGAGCCTACGAGCAGTACTTC.

The chain couples TRBV9 to TRBJ1-2; the match to TRBD1 covers 10 bases. This CDR3 is 13 amino acids long. V was clipped by 4 bases and J by 5 bases; unmatched bases: 2. Germline lookup yields CDR1 SGDLS and CDR2 YYNGEE. The CDR3 bases are TGTGCCAGCAGCAAGGGACAGGGGTATGGCTACACCTTC. Translation gives CASSKGQGYGYTF.

The rearrangement links TRBV12-3 or TRBV12-4 to TRBJ1-5; D possibly corresponds to TRBD1 (5 bases). This CDR3 region has 15 residues. The CDR3 DNA follows: TGTGCTAGTGGTTTAAGGGACTTCGGCAATCAGCCCCAGCATTTT. It translates to CASGLRDFGNQPQHF.

The rearrangement uses TRBV7-9 and TRBJ2-7, with D unclear. The V end was cut by 5 bases, the J end by 1 base, with 12 bases between. Germline CDR1 and CDR2: SEHNR and FQNEAQ (reference sequence). The CDR3 has 14 amino acids. DNA for the CDR3: TGTGCCAGCAGCCCTTCGGTAGGGTCCTACGAGCAGTACTTC. This encodes CASSPSVGSYEQYF. The full variable domain, its missing parts supplied by reference TRBV7-9 and TRBJ2-7, is DTGVSQNPRHKITKRGQNVTFRCDPISEHNRLYWYRQTLGQGPEFLTYFQNEAQLEKSRLLSDRFSAERPKGSFSTLEIQRTEQGDSAMYLCASSPSVGSYEQYFGPGTRLTVT.

The V gene is TRBV4-2, the J gene TRBJ1-2; D is uncertain. Germline V gene data show CDR1 as LGHNA and CDR2 as YNFKEQ. V lost 0 bases, J lost 2 bases, and 10 bases lay in between. CDR3 length: 15 amino acids. As DNA, the CDR3 is TGTGCCAGCAGCCAAGACATCTCCTCAAACTATGGCTACACCTTC. Its protein product is CASSQDISSNYGYTF.

The chain employs TRBV2 and TRBJ2-7; 7 bases match TRBD1. Germline CDR1 and CDR2: SNHLY and FYNNEI. Unmatched junction bases numbered 8, after V lost 1 base and J lost 2 bases. The CDR3 covers 16 residues. CDR3 in amino acids: CASSEVIGGLPYEQYF. The CDR3 DNA reads TGTGCCAGCAGTGAAGTGATAGGGGGCCTTCCCTACGAGCAGTACTTC. Drawing the rest from reference TRBV2 and TRBJ2-7, the complete variable domain is EPEVTQTPSHQVTQMGQEVILRCVPISNHLYFYWYRQILGQKVEFLVSFYNNEISEKSEIFDDQFSVERPDGSNFTLKIRSTKLEDSAMYFCASSEVIGGLPYEQYFGPGTRLTVT.

This chain uses TRBV7-9 with TRBJ1-1, with a possible D match to TRBD1 (6 bases). CDR1 is SEHNR, CDR2 FQNEAQ, per germline (reference sequence). The length of the CDR3 is 15 residues. Trimming left V 4 bases short and J 0 bases short, with 12 bases between. CDR3 DNA sequence: TGTGCCAGCAGCTCTCATACAGGGTTGAACACTGAAGCTTTCTTT. It yields the protein CASSSHTGLNTEAFF.

The gene calls are TRBV29-1 and TRBJ2-7, with 7 nucleotides matching TRBD1. J gave up 3 bases and V 4 bases, and 9 bases lay outside the gene matches. CDR3 length equals 14 residues. The V gene's germline CDR1 is SQVTM and CDR2 ANQGSEA. CDR3 region: CSVGGTGAFYEQYF. In DNA form, the CDR3 reads TGCAGCGTTGGGGGAACAGGGGCGTTCTACGAGCAGTACTTC.

The chain joins TRBV9 to TRBJ2-5; 10 nucleotides match TRBD1. There are 19 residues in the CDR3. CDR1 and CDR2 from the germline V gene are SGDLS and YYNGEE. V trimming: 3 bases; J trimming: 3 bases; junction bases outside the gene matches: 17. The CDR3 reads CASSDWTGGYTGDEETQYF. CDR3 sequence (DNA): TGTGCCAGCAGCGATTGGACAGGGGGTTACACCGGGGACGAAGAGACCCAGTACTTC.